This T cell receptor beta chain was captured by sequencing in a study of T cell repertoires in cytomegalovirus infection. Study background: CMV infection plus the matching HLA type was flagged by public TCR beta signatures. Points from the study as a whole: Across the ex vivo response, the dominant clonotypes were HLA-C-restricted CMV-specific TCR beta clonotypes. Using cumulative public TCR beta family frequency, the authors identified those who carried CMV together with the relevant HLA.

This clonotype has ten or more counts. Its matching antigen is unknown. TCRdb fed the reads into MiXCR, producing one record per CDR3 protein. The sample lists about 530,000 distinct CDR3 sequences; approximately 26% were seen once. Germline V CDR1 and CDR2: MNHEY, SVGAGI. The CDR3 covers 16 residues. The trim removed 4 bases at V and 4 bases at J, leaving 12 bases unmatched. This chain joins TRBV6-5 and TRBJ2-5, with 7 bases that match TRBD1. The sequencing input was PBMCs. The origin of this receptor is a human donor in good health (CMV status not recorded). Some clones in this sample may be carry-over from other donors' samples. CDR3 coding DNA: TGTGCCAGCAGTTTCTCGCACCAGACAGGGTCAGAGACCCAGTACTTC. Translated: CASSFSHQTGSETQYF.